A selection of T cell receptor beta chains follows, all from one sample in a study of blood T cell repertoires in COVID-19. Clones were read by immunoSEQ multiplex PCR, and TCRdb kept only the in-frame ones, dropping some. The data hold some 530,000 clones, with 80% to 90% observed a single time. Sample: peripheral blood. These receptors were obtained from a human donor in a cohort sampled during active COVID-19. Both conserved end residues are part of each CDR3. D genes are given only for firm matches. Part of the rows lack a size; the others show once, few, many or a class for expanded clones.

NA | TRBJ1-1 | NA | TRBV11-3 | TGTGCCAGCAGCTCCGACAGTCCTGAAGCTTTCTTT | CASSSDSPEAFF
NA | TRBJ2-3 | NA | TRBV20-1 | TGCAGTGCTAGTCCCGGGAGTGACTACACAGATACGCAGTATTTT | CSASPGSDYTDTQYF
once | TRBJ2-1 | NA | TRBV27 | TGTGCCAGCAGTTTAGCAGGTGGTGAGCAGTTCTTC | CASSLAGGEQFF
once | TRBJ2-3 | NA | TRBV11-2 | TGTGCCAGCAGCTACGGGAGCGGTACAGATACGCAGTATTTT | CASSYGSGTDTQYF
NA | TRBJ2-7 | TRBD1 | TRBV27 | TGTGCCAGCAGAGCCCGGGACAGACCTACGGGAGAGCAGTACTTC | CASRARDRPTGEQYF
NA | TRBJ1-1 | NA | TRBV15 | TGTGCCACCAGCAGAGATATAGGGGCTAACACTGAAGCTTTCTTT | CATSRDIGANTEAFF
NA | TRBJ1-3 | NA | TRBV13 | TGTGCCAGCAGCTCACCGGGACTCTCTGGAAACACCATATATTTT | CASSSPGLSGNTIYF
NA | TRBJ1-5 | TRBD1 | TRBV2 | TGTGCCAGCAAGGCTGACAGGGGCAACAATCAGCCCCAGCATTTT | CASKADRGNNQPQHF
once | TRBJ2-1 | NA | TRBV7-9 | TGTGCCAGCAGCGTGCGGACAGTCGCCTCCTACAATGAGCAGTTCTTC | CASSVRTVASYNEQFF
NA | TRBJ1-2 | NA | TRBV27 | TGTGCCAGCAGACGAGAGGACTATGGCTACACCTTC | CASRREDYGYTF
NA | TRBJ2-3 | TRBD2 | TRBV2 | TGTGCCAGCAGTGAAGATCCGGGAGGGTACACAGATACGCAGTATTTT | CASSEDPGGYTDTQYF
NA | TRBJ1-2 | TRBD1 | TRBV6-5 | TGTGCCAGCAGTTCCTCTTCCGGGGACAGGGTTGGCTACACCTTC | CASSSSSGDRVGYTF
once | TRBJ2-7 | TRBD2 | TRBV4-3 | TGCGCCAGCAGCCCCAAAGCGGGATCCTACGAGCAGTACTTC | CASSPKAGSYEQYF
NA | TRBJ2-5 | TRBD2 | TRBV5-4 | TGTGCCAGCAGCCAAGTTAGCGGGGAGACCCAGTACTTC | CASSQVSGETQYF
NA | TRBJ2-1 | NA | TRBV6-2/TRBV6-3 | TGTGCCAGCAGTTACTTACTCGGGACAAATCTCTACAATGAGCAGTTCTTC | CASSYLLGTNLYNEQFF
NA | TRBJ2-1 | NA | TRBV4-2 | TGTGCCAGCAGCCAAGGTAGGGGGTCTGGCAATGAGCAGTTCTTC | CASSQGRGSGNEQFF
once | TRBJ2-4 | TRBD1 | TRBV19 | TGTGCCAGTAGTGAAATTCTTGGGGGACAGGGGGGAGCCAAAAACATTCAGTACTTC | CASSEILGGQGGAKNIQYF
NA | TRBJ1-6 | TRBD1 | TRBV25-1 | TGTGCCAGCAGTGCCTCCGGGACAGGGGCGTCGGCCCTCCACTTT | CASSASGTGASALHF
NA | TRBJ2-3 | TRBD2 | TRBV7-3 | TGTGCCAGCAGCTTAGGGGCGGGAGCTGGCACAGATACGCAGTATTTT | CASSLGAGAGTDTQYF
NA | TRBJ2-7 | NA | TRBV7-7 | TGTGCTAGCAGCCCCAGTGAGGGTGGGGAGCAGTACTTC | CASSPSEGGEQYF
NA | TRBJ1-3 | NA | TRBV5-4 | TGTGCCAGCCTGAGGAGGGACGGAAACACCATATATTTT | CASLRRDGNTIYF
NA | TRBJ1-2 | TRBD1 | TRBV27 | TGTGCCAGCAGTTTCAGCGGGACAGGGTTTCTTGGCTACACCTTC | CASSFSGTGFLGYTF
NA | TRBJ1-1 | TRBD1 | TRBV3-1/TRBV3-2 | TGTGCCAGCAGCCTGGGACAGGCAAGAACTGAAGCTTTCTTT | CASSLGQARTEAFF
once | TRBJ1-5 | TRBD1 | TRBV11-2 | TGTGCCAGCAGCTCGCTCAGGGGGGACCTACCATCACAGCCCCAGCATTTT | CASSSLRGDLPSQPQHF
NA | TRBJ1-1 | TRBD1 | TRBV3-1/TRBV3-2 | TGTGCCAGCAGCCACCAGAAGGGACAGGGATACACTGAAGCTTTCTTT | CASSHQKGQGYTEAFF
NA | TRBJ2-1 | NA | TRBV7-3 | TGTGCCAGCAGGGAAATCATTGCGGGGACTTACAACAATGAGCAGTTCTTC | CASREIIAGTYNNEQFF
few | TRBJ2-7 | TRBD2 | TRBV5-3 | TGTGCCAGAAGCTTGACGTGGCCTAGCGGGAGGAACGAGCAGTACTTC | CARSLTWPSGRNEQYF
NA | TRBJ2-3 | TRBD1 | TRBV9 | TGTGCCAGCAGCGCCCTACAGGGGGAGGGCACAGATACGCAGTATTTT | CASSALQGEGTDTQYF
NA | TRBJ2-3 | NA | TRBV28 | TGTGCCAGCAGTTCTGGCGGGGGCACAGATACGCAGTATTTT | CASSSGGGTDTQYF
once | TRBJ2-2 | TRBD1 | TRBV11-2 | TGTGCCAGCGCCCCGTGGCAGGGGGCAGCCGGGGAGCTGTTTTTT | CASAPWQGAAGELFF
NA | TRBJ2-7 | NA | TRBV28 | TGTGCCAGCAGTTCGTACCGGTACGAGCAGTACTTC | CASSSYRYEQYF
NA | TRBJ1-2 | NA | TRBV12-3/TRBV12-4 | TGTGCCAGCAGCTATTTTGGCTATGGCTACACCTTC | CASSYFGYGYTF
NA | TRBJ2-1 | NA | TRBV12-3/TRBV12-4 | TGTGCCAGCAGTTTTTCAGGTGAGCAGTTCTTC | CASSFSGEQFF
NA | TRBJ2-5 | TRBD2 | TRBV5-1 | TGCGCCAGCAGCTTGGGGCGAACTAGCGGAACTAAAGAGACCCAGTACTTC | CASSLGRTSGTKETQYF
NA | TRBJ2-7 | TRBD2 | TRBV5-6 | TGTGCCAGCAGAGAAGCAGGGCTAGCGGGAGGAGTTGGTGAGCAGTACTTC | CASREAGLAGGVGEQYF